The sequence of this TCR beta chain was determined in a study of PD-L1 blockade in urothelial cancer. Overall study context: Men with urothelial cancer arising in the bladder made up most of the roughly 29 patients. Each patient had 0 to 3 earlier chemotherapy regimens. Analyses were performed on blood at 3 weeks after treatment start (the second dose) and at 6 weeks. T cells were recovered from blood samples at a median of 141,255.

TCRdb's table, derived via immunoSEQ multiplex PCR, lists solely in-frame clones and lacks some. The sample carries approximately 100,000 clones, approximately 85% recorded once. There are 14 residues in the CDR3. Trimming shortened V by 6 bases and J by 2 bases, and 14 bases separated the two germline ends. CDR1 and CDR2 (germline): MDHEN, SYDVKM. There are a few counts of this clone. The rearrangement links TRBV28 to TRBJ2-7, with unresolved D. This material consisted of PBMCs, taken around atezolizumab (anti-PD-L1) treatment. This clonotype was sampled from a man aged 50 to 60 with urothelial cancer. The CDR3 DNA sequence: TGTGCCAGCAGCCGGCTAGACCCAACCTACGAGCAGTACTTC. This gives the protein CASSRLDPTYEQYF.